A selection of T cell receptor beta chains follows, all from one sample in a study of cytomegalovirus exposure and HLA in healthy donors. The table came from immunoSEQ multiplex PCR; TCRdb's copy has only in-frame clones and leaves some out. The sample contains about 120,000 clones, roughly 80% of which appear only once. The sequencing input was PBMCs. All receptors come from a woman younger than 30 in good health and CMV-seronegative. CDR3s include the opening cysteine and the closing phenylalanine or tryptophan. Fields, in order: J gene, CDR3 length, V gene, clone size, D gene, CDR3 DNA, CDR3 protein. A D gene is named only where the DNA matches it firmly. A clone size is listed for some rows: how often the clone was seen (once, few, many), or a class if it is expanded.

j_gene: TRBJ2-7; len: 13; v_gene: TRBV6-1; abundance: NA; d_gene: TRBD1; CDR3nt: TGTGCCAGTCTGGGACAGCTTACCTACGAGCAGTACTTC; CDR3aa: CASLGQLTYEQYF
j_gene: TRBJ2-1; len: 14; v_gene: TRBV5-1; abundance: NA; d_gene: TRBD1; CDR3nt: TGCGCCAGCAGCTCCGACAGGGGTAACGATGAGCAGTTCTTC; CDR3aa: CASSSDRGNDEQFF
j_gene: TRBJ2-3; len: 14; v_gene: TRBV29-1; abundance: NA; d_gene: NA; CDR3nt: TGCAGCGTTGGTGTTGGGGGCTTAACAGATACGCAGTATTTT; CDR3aa: CSVGVGGLTDTQYF
j_gene: TRBJ1-2; len: 17; v_gene: TRBV10-3; abundance: once; d_gene: NA; CDR3nt: TGTGCCATCAGTGATGGGGTCCCGCGGGGTAATAGTTATGGCTACACCTTC; CDR3aa: CAISDGVPRGNSYGYTF
j_gene: TRBJ2-7; len: 14; v_gene: TRBV6-5; abundance: once; d_gene: TRBD1; CDR3nt: TGTGCCAGCAGTCCCGGACAGGGTTCCTACGAGCAGTACTTC; CDR3aa: CASSPGQGSYEQYF
j_gene: TRBJ2-7; len: 16; v_gene: TRBV9; abundance: NA; d_gene: TRBD1; CDR3nt: TGTGCCAGCAGCGTAGAGGTTGGGACAGGGCTAAACGAGCAGTACTTC; CDR3aa: CASSVEVGTGLNEQYF
j_gene: TRBJ1-2; len: 15; v_gene: TRBV27; abundance: NA; d_gene: NA; CDR3nt: TGTGCCAGCAGTTTCGACAGAAAGAGCTACTATGGCTACACCTTC; CDR3aa: CASSFDRKSYYGYTF
j_gene: TRBJ1-5; len: 13; v_gene: TRBV9; abundance: NA; d_gene: TRBD1; CDR3nt: TGTGCCAGCAGTTGGACAGGGGGGGGGCCCCAGCATTTT; CDR3aa: CASSWTGGGPQHF
j_gene: TRBJ1-1; len: 14; v_gene: TRBV18; abundance: NA; d_gene: NA; CDR3nt: TGTGCCAGCTCACCTACAGGGCCTTGGACTGAAGCTTTCTTT; CDR3aa: CASSPTGPWTEAFF
j_gene: TRBJ2-1; len: 15; v_gene: TRBV5-1; abundance: NA; d_gene: NA; CDR3nt: TGCGCCAGCAGCTTGGCTGAATCGGAGTGGAATGAGCAGTTCTTC; CDR3aa: CASSLAESEWNEQFF
j_gene: TRBJ1-1; len: 13; v_gene: TRBV11-3; abundance: NA; d_gene: NA; CDR3nt: TGTGCCAGCAGCTTTAGCGGTGGCACTGAAGCTTTCTTT; CDR3aa: CASSFSGGTEAFF
j_gene: TRBJ1-2; len: 13; v_gene: TRBV27; abundance: NA; d_gene: NA; CDR3nt: TGTGCCAGCAGTTTATCGGGGGAGGGCGGCTACACCTTC; CDR3aa: CASSLSGEGGYTF
j_gene: TRBJ1-2; len: 15; v_gene: TRBV25-1; abundance: NA; d_gene: TRBD1; CDR3nt: TGTGCCAGCAGTGCCTTGACAGGGGATGGGGGTGGCTACACCTTC; CDR3aa: CASSALTGDGGGYTF
j_gene: TRBJ2-1; len: 16; v_gene: TRBV27; abundance: once; d_gene: NA; CDR3nt: TGTGCCAGCCGGTTTGGCGGATCGAGCTCCTACAATGAGCAGTTCTTC; CDR3aa: CASRFGGSSSYNEQFF
j_gene: TRBJ2-7; len: 14; v_gene: TRBV10-1; abundance: NA; d_gene: TRBD1; CDR3nt: TGCGCCAGCAGTGGGGGGGACAGGGGGAGCGAGCAGTACTTC; CDR3aa: CASSGGDRGSEQYF
j_gene: TRBJ2-7; len: 15; v_gene: TRBV18; abundance: NA; d_gene: NA; CDR3nt: TGTGCCAGCTCCCCACCGGGACTCGGTAACTACGAGCAGTACTTC; CDR3aa: CASSPPGLGNYEQYF
j_gene: TRBJ2-3; len: 14; v_gene: TRBV6-1; abundance: NA; d_gene: NA; CDR3nt: TGTGCCAGCAGGGACAGACTGTGGACAGATACGCAGTATTTT; CDR3aa: CASRDRLWTDTQYF
j_gene: TRBJ1-5; len: 14; v_gene: TRBV7-9; abundance: NA; d_gene: TRBD1; CDR3nt: TGTTCCAGCAGCCGGGACAGGGGCAATCAGCCCCAGCATTTT; CDR3aa: CSSSRDRGNQPQHF
j_gene: TRBJ1-1; len: 14; v_gene: TRBV6-5; abundance: NA; d_gene: NA; CDR3nt: TGTGCCAGCAGTCAAGGGGTAATGGACACTGAAGCTTTCTTT; CDR3aa: CASSQGVMDTEAFF
j_gene: TRBJ2-7; len: 17; v_gene: TRBV11-2; abundance: NA; d_gene: TRBD1; CDR3nt: TGTGCCAGCAGCTTAGAAGGCTTCAGGGGGCTCGAGAACGAGCAGTACTTC; CDR3aa: CASSLEGFRGLENEQYF
j_gene: TRBJ1-4; len: 15; v_gene: TRBV11-2; abundance: NA; d_gene: NA; CDR3nt: TGTGCCAGCAGCAGACGACAGGAATCTAATGAAAAACTGTTTTTT; CDR3aa: CASSRRQESNEKLFF
j_gene: TRBJ2-2; len: 15; v_gene: TRBV5-1; abundance: NA; d_gene: TRBD1; CDR3nt: TGCGCCAGCAGCCCGGGACAGGAGTACACCGGGGAGCTGTTTTTT; CDR3aa: CASSPGQEYTGELFF
j_gene: TRBJ2-5; len: 14; v_gene: TRBV6-1; abundance: NA; d_gene: NA; CDR3nt: TGTGCCAGCAGCGGGGGTGATCGATGGGAGACCCAGTACTTC; CDR3aa: CASSGGDRWETQYF
j_gene: TRBJ1-4; len: 16; v_gene: TRBV6-1; abundance: NA; d_gene: NA; CDR3nt: TGTGCCAGCAGTGAAGGTTGGGGCACAACTAATGAAAAACTGTTTTTT; CDR3aa: CASSEGWGTTNEKLFF
j_gene: TRBJ2-7; len: 14; v_gene: TRBV6-1; abundance: NA; d_gene: TRBD1; CDR3nt: TGTGCCAGCAGAAGACAGGGAAGCTCCTACGAGCAGTACTTC; CDR3aa: CASRRQGSSYEQYF
j_gene: TRBJ1-1; len: 14; v_gene: TRBV10-1; abundance: few; d_gene: NA; CDR3nt: TGCGCCAGCAGTGAGACCAGGGATGGTACTGAAGCTTTCTTT; CDR3aa: CASSETRDGTEAFF
j_gene: TRBJ1-2; len: 14; v_gene: TRBV28; abundance: NA; d_gene: TRBD1; CDR3nt: TGTGCCAGCAGTCCTCACGACAGGGGGGATGGCTACACCTTC; CDR3aa: CASSPHDRGDGYTF
j_gene: TRBJ1-1; len: 11; v_gene: TRBV5-1; abundance: NA; d_gene: NA; CDR3nt: TGCGCCAGCAGCCAGGACACTGAAGCTTTCTTT; CDR3aa: CASSQDTEAFF
j_gene: TRBJ1-1; len: 14; v_gene: TRBV11-2; abundance: NA; d_gene: NA; CDR3nt: TGTGCCAGCAGCTGGGCAGGGATCGCGACTGAAGCTTTCTTT; CDR3aa: CASSWAGIATEAFF
j_gene: TRBJ2-2; len: 15; v_gene: TRBV4-3; abundance: NA; d_gene: NA; CDR3nt: TGCGCCAGCAGCCAAACTTGGGCGGGGACCGGGGAGCTGTTTTTT; CDR3aa: CASSQTWAGTGELFF
j_gene: TRBJ1-4; len: 14; v_gene: TRBV5-1; abundance: NA; d_gene: NA; CDR3nt: TGCGCCAGCAAACTGCAGACAGCAGGAGAAAAACTGTTTTTT; CDR3aa: CASKLQTAGEKLFF
j_gene: TRBJ1-2; len: 16; v_gene: TRBV27; abundance: once; d_gene: TRBD1; CDR3nt: TGTGCCAGCAGTATAACCGGGACAGGGCCCGTAAAGGGCTACACCTTC; CDR3aa: CASSITGTGPVKGYTF
j_gene: TRBJ2-5; len: 11; v_gene: TRBV2; abundance: NA; d_gene: NA; CDR3nt: TGTGCCAGCAGACAGGAGGAGACCCAGTACTTC; CDR3aa: CASRQEETQYF
j_gene: TRBJ1-1; len: 12; v_gene: TRBV7-9; abundance: NA; d_gene: NA; CDR3nt: TGTTCCAGCAGCCTCGGGTGGGCTGAAGCTTTCTTT; CDR3aa: CSSSLGWAEAFF
j_gene: TRBJ1-5; len: 16; v_gene: TRBV9; abundance: NA; d_gene: NA; CDR3nt: TGTGCCAGCAGCGTAGGGTCCGGACAGACCCTCAGTGGCCAGCATTTT; CDR3aa: CASSVGSGQTLSGQHF
j_gene: TRBJ1-5; len: 13; v_gene: TRBV19; abundance: NA; d_gene: NA; CDR3nt: TGTGCCAGTATGAGGGCAGGTAGTCAGCCCCAGCATTTT; CDR3aa: CASMRAGSQPQHF
j_gene: TRBJ1-1; len: 17; v_gene: TRBV4-3; abundance: NA; d_gene: NA; CDR3nt: TGCGCCAGCAGCCAGGACGGGGGTCGGGTAGGGAACACTGAAGCTTTCTTT; CDR3aa: CASSQDGGRVGNTEAFF
j_gene: TRBJ2-4; len: 16; v_gene: TRBV15; abundance: NA; d_gene: TRBD2; CDR3nt: TGTGCCACCAGGGAGACCCGACTAGCCCCCAAAAACATTCAGTACTTC; CDR3aa: CATRETRLAPKNIQYF
j_gene: TRBJ2-3; len: 14; v_gene: TRBV6-1; abundance: NA; d_gene: NA; CDR3nt: TGTGCCAGCGTAAGGGGGGGCCGCACAGATACGCAGTATTTT; CDR3aa: CASVRGGRTDTQYF
j_gene: TRBJ2-2; len: 15; v_gene: TRBV5-4; abundance: NA; d_gene: TRBD1; CDR3nt: TGTGCCAGCAGCTTGGTAGGGACAGGGGCCGGGGAGCTGTTTTTT; CDR3aa: CASSLVGTGAGELFF
j_gene: TRBJ2-7; len: 12; v_gene: TRBV2; abundance: NA; d_gene: NA; CDR3nt: TGTGCCAGCAGTGAGCGGATCTACGAGCAGTACTTC; CDR3aa: CASSERIYEQYF
j_gene: TRBJ1-5; len: 14; v_gene: TRBV19; abundance: NA; d_gene: NA; CDR3nt: TGTGCCAGTAGTATCCGGGACTACAATCAGCCCCAGCATTTT; CDR3aa: CASSIRDYNQPQHF
j_gene: TRBJ1-3; len: 15; v_gene: TRBV7-9; abundance: NA; d_gene: NA; CDR3nt: TGTTCCAGCAGCTTAGAGACCACAGTGGGAAACACCATATATTTT; CDR3aa: CSSSLETTVGNTIYF
j_gene: TRBJ2-6; len: 17; v_gene: TRBV5-1; abundance: NA; d_gene: NA; CDR3nt: TGCGCCAGCAGCTTGGAAGGGGGATTTAATGGGGCCAACGTCCTGACTTTC; CDR3aa: CASSLEGGFNGANVLTF
j_gene: TRBJ1-3; len: 14; v_gene: TRBV2; abundance: few; d_gene: TRBD1; CDR3nt: TGTGCCAGCAGGACAGGGGGCTCTGGAAACACCATATATTTT; CDR3aa: CASRTGGSGNTIYF
j_gene: TRBJ1-6; len: 16; v_gene: TRBV2; abundance: NA; d_gene: NA; CDR3nt: TGTGCCAGCAGTGACTTGGGCAGCTCCTATAATTCACCCCTCCACTTT; CDR3aa: CASSDLGSSYNSPLHF
j_gene: TRBJ2-5; len: 14; v_gene: TRBV5-4; abundance: NA; d_gene: NA; CDR3nt: TGTGCCAGCAGCCCTCCCGACGGAGTGGAGACCCAGTACTTC; CDR3aa: CASSPPDGVETQYF
j_gene: TRBJ2-7; len: 15; v_gene: TRBV6-1; abundance: NA; d_gene: TRBD1; CDR3nt: TGTGCCAGCAGTGGAGCTCGGACAGGGACCTACGAGCAGTACTTC; CDR3aa: CASSGARTGTYEQYF
j_gene: TRBJ1-1; len: 12; v_gene: TRBV5-1; abundance: NA; d_gene: NA; CDR3nt: TGCGCCAGCAGCCTGACTCTAACTGAAGCTTTCTTT; CDR3aa: CASSLTLTEAFF
j_gene: TRBJ1-2; len: 14; v_gene: TRBV5-1; abundance: NA; d_gene: NA; CDR3nt: TGCGCCAGCAGCTTCTCACAGGGAAACTATGGCTACACCTTC; CDR3aa: CASSFSQGNYGYTF
j_gene: TRBJ1-3; len: 18; v_gene: TRBV5-1; abundance: NA; d_gene: NA; CDR3nt: TGCGCCAGCAGCTTGAATGATCCTCGACTTTACTCTGGAAACACCATATATTTT; CDR3aa: CASSLNDPRLYSGNTIYF
j_gene: TRBJ1-1; len: 12; v_gene: TRBV29-1; abundance: NA; d_gene: NA; CDR3nt: TGCAGCGTCGGATTTCCAGGTACTGAAGCTTTCTTT; CDR3aa: CSVGFPGTEAFF
j_gene: TRBJ2-5; len: 13; v_gene: TRBV27; abundance: NA; d_gene: NA; CDR3nt: TGTGCCAGCAGTTGGAGGGTGCAAGAGACCCAGTACTTC; CDR3aa: CASSWRVQETQYF
j_gene: TRBJ2-6; len: 16; v_gene: TRBV5-4; abundance: NA; d_gene: NA; CDR3nt: TGTGCCAGCAGCTTTGGGGGGACAGCTGGGGCCAACGTCCTGACTTTC; CDR3aa: CASSFGGTAGANVLTF
j_gene: TRBJ1-1; len: 15; v_gene: TRBV7-2; abundance: few; d_gene: NA; CDR3nt: TGTGCCAGCAGCCCCGGGATAAGGGTGTACACTGAAGCTTTCTTT; CDR3aa: CASSPGIRVYTEAFF